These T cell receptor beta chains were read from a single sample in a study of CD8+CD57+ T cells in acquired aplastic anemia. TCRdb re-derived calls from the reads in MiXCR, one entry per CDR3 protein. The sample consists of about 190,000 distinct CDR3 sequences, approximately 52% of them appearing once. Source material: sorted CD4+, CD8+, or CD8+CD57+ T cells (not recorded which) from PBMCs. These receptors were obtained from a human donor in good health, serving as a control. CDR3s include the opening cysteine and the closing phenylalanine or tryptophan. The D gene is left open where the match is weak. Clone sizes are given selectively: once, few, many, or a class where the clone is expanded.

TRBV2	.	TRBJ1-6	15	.	CASSLKRWEGAPLHF	TGTGCCAGCAGTTTAAAGAGGTGGGAGGGGGCACCCCTCCACTTT
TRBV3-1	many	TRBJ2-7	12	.	CASSQVTYEQYF	TGTGCCAGCAGCCAAGTAACCTACGAGCAGTACTTC
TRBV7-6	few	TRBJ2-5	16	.	CASRIGGQGAPETQYF	TGTGCCAGCAGAATAGGCGGGCAGGGAGCACCCGAGACCCAGTACTTC
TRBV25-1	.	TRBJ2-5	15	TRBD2	CASSSRTGGLETQYF	TGTGCCAGCAGTTCACGGACGGGGGGGCTGGAGACCCAGTACTTC
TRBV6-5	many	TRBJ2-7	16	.	CASSYRADRFHYEQYF	TGTGCCAGCAGTTACAGGGCGGATCGATTCCACTACGAGCAGTACTTC
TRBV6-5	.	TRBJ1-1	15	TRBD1	CASIRRGQMNTEAFF	TGTGCCAGCATTAGGAGGGGACAGATGAACACTGAAGCTTTCTTT
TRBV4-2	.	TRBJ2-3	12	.	CASSQAADTQYF	TGTGCCAGCAGCCAAGCGGCAGATACGCAGTATTTT
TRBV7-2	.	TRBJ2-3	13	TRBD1	CASLTGASDTQYF	TGTGCCAGCCTGACAGGGGCATCAGATACGCAGTATTTT
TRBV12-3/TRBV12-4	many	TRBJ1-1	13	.	CASSWGENTEAFF	TGTGCCAGCAGTTGGGGGGAGAACACTGAAGCTTTCTTT
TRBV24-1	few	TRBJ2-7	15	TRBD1	CASSFHTGGPYEQYF	TGTGCCAGCAGTTTTCATACAGGGGGACCCTACGAGCAGTACTTC
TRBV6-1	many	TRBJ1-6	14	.	CASRDLGYNSPLHF	TGTGCCAGCAGGGACTTGGGGTATAATTCACCCCTCCACTTT
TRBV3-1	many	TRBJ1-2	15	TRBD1	CASSQGGRGLGGYTF	TGTGCCAGCAGCCAAGGGGGCAGGGGGCTTGGTGGCTACACCTTC
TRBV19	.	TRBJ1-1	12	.	CASSQVHTEAFF	TGTGCCAGTAGTCAGGTACACACTGAAGCTTTCTTT
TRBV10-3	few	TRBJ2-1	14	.	CAISESLEGNEQFF	TGTGCCATCAGTGAGTCGCTAGAAGGCAATGAGCAGTTCTTC
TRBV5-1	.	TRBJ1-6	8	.	CASSLVFF	TGCGCCAGCAGCTTGGTTTTCTTT
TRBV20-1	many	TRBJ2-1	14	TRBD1	CSALGDRAYNEQFF	TGCAGTGCCCTAGGCGACAGGGCCTACAATGAGCAGTTCTTC
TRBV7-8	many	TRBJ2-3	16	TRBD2	CASSLALAGVTDTQYF	TGTGCCAGCAGCTTAGCTTTAGCGGGGGTCACAGATACGCAGTATTTT
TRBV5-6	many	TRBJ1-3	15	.	CASSQRQSSGNTIYF	TGTGCCAGCAGCCAACGACAGAGCTCTGGAAACACCATATATTTT
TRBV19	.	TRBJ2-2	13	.	CASRSTNTGELFF	TGTGCCAGTAGGTCGACGAACACCGGGGAGCTGTTTTTT
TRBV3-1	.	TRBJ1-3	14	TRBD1	CASSQGQGVNTIYF	TGTGCCAGCAGCCAAGGACAGGGGGTGAACACCATATATTTT
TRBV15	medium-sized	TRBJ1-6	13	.	CATSPRTFSPLHF	TGTGCCACCAGCCCCCGGACATTCTCACCCCTCCACTTT
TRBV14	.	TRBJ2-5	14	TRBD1	CASSRARQGNSQYF	TGTGCCAGCAGCCGAGCTCGACAGGGGAATTCCCAGTACTTC
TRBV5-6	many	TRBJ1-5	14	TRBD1	CASSPTGANQPQHF	TGTGCCAGCAGCCCGACAGGGGCCAATCAGCCCCAGCATTTT
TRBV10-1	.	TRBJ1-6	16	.	CASSAVSRSYNSPLHF	TGCGCCAGCAGTGCAGTCAGTAGATCCTATAATTCACCCCTCCACTTT
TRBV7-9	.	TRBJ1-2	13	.	CASSLSTEAGYTF	TGTGCCAGCAGCTTAAGTACCGAGGCGGGCTACACCTTC
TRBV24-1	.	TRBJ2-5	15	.	CATSDQAGGNQPQYF	TGTGCCACCAGTGATCAAGCAGGAGGTAATCAGCCCCAGTACTTC
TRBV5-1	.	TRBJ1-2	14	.	CASSLTIFNYGYTF	TGCGCCAGCAGCTTGACAATCTTTAACTATGGCTACACCTTC
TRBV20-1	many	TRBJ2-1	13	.	CSATTGHLNEQFF	TGCAGTGCTACAACTGGACATTTGAATGAGCAGTTCTTC
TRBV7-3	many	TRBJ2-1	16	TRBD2	CASSDNAGGNYNEQFF	TGTGCCAGCAGCGATAATGCGGGGGGTAACTACAATGAGCAGTTCTTC
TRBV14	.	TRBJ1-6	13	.	CASSHSNNSPLHF	TGTGCCAGCAGCCACTCTAACAATTCACCCCTCCACTTT
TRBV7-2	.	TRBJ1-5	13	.	CASSSTYYQPQHF	TGTGCCAGCAGCTCTACTTACTATCAGCCCCAGCATTTT
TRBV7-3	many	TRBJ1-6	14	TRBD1	CASSPGQGTSPLHF	TGTGCCAGCAGCCCGGGACAGGGTACTTCACCCCTCCACTTT
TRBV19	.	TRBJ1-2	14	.	CASENRDDDYGYTF	TGTGCCAGTGAAAACAGGGATGATGACTATGGCTACACCTTC
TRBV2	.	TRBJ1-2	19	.	CASSEAGPGRALANYGYTF	TGTGCCAGCAGTGAAGCGGGCCCGGGCAGGGCCCTAGCTAACTATGGCTACACCTTC
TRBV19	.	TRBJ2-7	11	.	CASSNYHEQYF	TGTGCCAGTAGTAATTACCACGAGCAGTACTTC
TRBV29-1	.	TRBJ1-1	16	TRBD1	CSARDRGTLSRTEAFF	TGCAGCGCCCGGGACAGGGGAACGCTAAGTAGGACTGAAGCTTTCTTT
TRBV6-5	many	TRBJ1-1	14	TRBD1	CASSNGQGFTEAFF	TGTGCCAGCAGTAACGGACAGGGCTTCACTGAAGCTTTCTTT
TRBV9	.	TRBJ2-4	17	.	CASSRDPIEGAKNIQYF	TGTGCCAGCAGCCGAGACCCAATTGAGGGGGCCAAAAACATTCAGTACTTC
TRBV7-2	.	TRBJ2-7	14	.	CVSSLSQGPYEQYF	TGTGTCAGCAGCTTAAGCCAGGGCCCCTACGAGCAGTACTTC
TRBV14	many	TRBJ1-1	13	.	CASSQVRGGKAFF	TGTGCCAGCAGCCAAGTGCGCGGGGGGAAAGCTTTCTTT
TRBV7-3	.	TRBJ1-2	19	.	CASSLRGTSGETQAYGYTF	TGTGCCAGCAGCTTGAGAGGGACTAGCGGGGAGACCCAGGCTTATGGCTACACCTTC
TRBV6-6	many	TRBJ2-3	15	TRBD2	CASSYSGLASDTQYF	TGTGCCAGCAGTTACTCGGGACTAGCCTCAGATACGCAGTATTTT
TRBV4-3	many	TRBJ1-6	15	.	CASSQDPSGDSPLHF	TGCGCCAGCAGCCAAGATCCTTCAGGGGATTCACCCCTCCACTTT
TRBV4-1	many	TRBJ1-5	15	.	CASSRGERGDQPQHF	TGCGCCAGCAGTCGCGGGGAGCGGGGAGACCAGCCCCAGCATTTT
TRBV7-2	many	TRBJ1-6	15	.	CASSLVGAKNSPLHF	TGTGCCAGCAGCTTAGTTGGGGCCAAGAATTCACCCCTCCACTTT
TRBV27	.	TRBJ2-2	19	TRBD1	CASSSILLRDRADTGELFF	TGTGCCAGCAGTTCTATACTCCTCCGGGACAGGGCGGACACCGGGGAGCTGTTTTTT
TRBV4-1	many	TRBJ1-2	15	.	CASSQDTLGGYGYTF	TGCGCCAGCAGCCAAGATACCCTCGGGGGCTATGGCTACACCTTC
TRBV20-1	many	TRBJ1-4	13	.	CSAIRDSNEKLFF	TGCAGTGCTATCAGGGATTCTAATGAAAAACTGTTTTTT
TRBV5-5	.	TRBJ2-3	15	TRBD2	CASSKSGMSTDTQYF	TGTGCCAGCAGCAAGAGCGGGATGAGCACAGATACGCAGTATTTT
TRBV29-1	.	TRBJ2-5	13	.	CSVEVPAQETQYF	TGCAGCGTTGAGGTCCCAGCCCAAGAGACCCAGTACTTC
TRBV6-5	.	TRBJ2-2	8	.	CASREVFF	TGTGCCAGCAGGGAGGTGTTTTTT
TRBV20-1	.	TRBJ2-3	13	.	CSIEPERGDTQYF	TGCTCTATAGAGCCGGAGAGGGGAGATACGCAGTATTTT
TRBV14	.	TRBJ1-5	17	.	CASSPPTKNRVNQPQHF	TGTGCCAGCTCACCACCGACTAAAAACAGGGTCAATCAGCCCCAGCATTTT
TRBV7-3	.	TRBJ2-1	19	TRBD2	CASSLITSGGAGREDEQFF	TGTGCCAGCAGTTTAATCACTAGCGGGGGGGCCGGTCGGGAAGATGAGCAGTTCTTC
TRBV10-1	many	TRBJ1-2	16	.	CASRLSGDTHCYGYTF	TGCGCCAGCAGACTATCCGGGGACACCCATTGTTATGGCTACACCTTC